This TCR beta chain was sequenced for a study of blood T cell repertoires in COVID-19. Methods used by the authors: Quantification of nucleated cells was approximated via reference gene primer amplification. The table came from immunoSEQ multiplex PCR; TCRdb's copy has only in-frame clones and leaves some out. The DNA was the basis for D and trimming; V, J and clone size are from that table. The data hold 45,000 to 65,000 clones, with 85% to 90% observed a single time. The CDR3 has 15 amino acids. CDR1 and CDR2 (germline): SGHTA, FQGTGA. The ends lost 6 bases at V and 1 base at J; junction bases unmatched: 4.

V gene TRBV7-3 combines with J gene TRBJ2-7; 12 bases fit TRBD2. This sequence was found in an elderly man with active COVID-19. The sequenced sample was peripheral blood. The CDR3 spells CASSRTSGTSYEQYF. CDR3 nucleotide sequence: TGTGCCAGCAGTAGGACTAGCGGGACTTCCTACGAGCAGTACTTC.